Presented here are 21 T cell receptor beta chains from one specimen sequenced in a study of Ad26.COV2.S vaccination and SARS-CoV-2 variants. Libraries were prepared by immunoSEQ multiplex PCR; TCRdb keeps only in-frame clonotypes and omits some of them. The repertoire holds 440,000 or so clones, with about 92% as singletons. As for treatment: about 20 received Ad26.COV2.S at low or high dose, single or two shots; about 5 received placebo; per-sample allocation not given. Collection of samples fell on day 63 after the first vaccine or placebo injection. Specimen: peripheral blood, collected in a trial of Ad26.COV2.S vaccine versus placebo. The receptors derive from a person between 18 and 65 years old who received the Ad26.COV2.S COVID-19 vaccine or a placebo.

This chain joins TRBV12-5 and TRBJ2-3; 9 bases are shared with TRBD1. Looked up from germline, CDR1 is LGHNT and CDR2 is FRNRAP. This CDR3 has 14 amino acids. The J segment lost 3 bases and the V segment lost 5 bases, leaving 3 bases of the junction unmatched. DNA for the CDR3: TGTGCTAGTGGTCCCGGACAGGGGACAGATACGCAGTATTTT. Its protein is CASGPGQGTDTQYF.

The V gene is TRBV18, the J gene TRBJ1-1; 10 nucleotides agree with TRBD1. V lost 3 bases and J lost 5; bases outside the gene matches: 9. The CDR3 sequence is 16 residues long. CDR1 and CDR2 (germline): KGHSH, LQKENI. CDR3 sequence (DNA): TGTGCCAGCTCACCGACGACAGGGGGCGCCGGGACTGAAGCTTTCTTT. Protein product: CASSPTTGGAGTEAFF. Full variable domain (remainder filled in from reference TRBV18 and TRBJ1-1): NAGVMQNPRHLVRRRGQEARLRCSPMKGHSHVYWYRQLPEEGLKFMVYLQKENIIDESGMPKERFSAEFPKEGPSILRIQQVVRGDSAAYFCASSPTTGGAGTEAFFGQGTRLTVV.

This clone showed up just a few times. This chain joins TRBV5-5 and TRBJ2-7; D perhaps matches TRBD1 (7 bases). Trimming took 4 bases from V and 6 from J, leaving 11 bases between them. This CDR3 contains 12 residues. Germline CDR1 is SGHKS and CDR2 is YYEKEE (reference sequence). CDR3 DNA: TGTGCCAGCAGCCGGGGGACAGCCGAGCAGTACTTC. Protein sequence: CASSRGTAEQYF.

The J gene is TRBJ2-7, the V gene TRBV3-1 (or the pseudogene TRBV3-2); D is perhaps TRBD2 (6 bases). Germline CDR1 LGHDT, CDR2 YNNKEL (reference sequence). The CDR3 extends over 13 amino acids. The germline V and J ends were trimmed by 1 base and 8 bases, with 12 bases remaining between them. The CDR3 bases are TGTGCCAGCAGCCAAGCTGCAGGGAGGCAGCAGTACTTC. It is translated as CASSQAAGRQQYF.

This sequence joins TRBV18 and TRBJ2-1, with unresolved D. Germline loops: CDR1 KGHSH, CDR2 LQKENI. V gave up 3 bases and J gave up 9 bases, with 9 bases separating them. This CDR3 spans 12 amino acids. The CDR3 is CASSPVWGEQFF. The CDR3 DNA is TGTGCCAGCTCACCGGTGTGGGGTGAGCAGTTCTTC.

This chain uses TRBV6-5 with TRBJ2-1; the D is unclear. This CDR3 has 12 amino acids. Trimming pared 5 bases from V and 4 bases from J, leaving 6 bases between. Germline assignment: CDR1 MNHEY and CDR2 SVGAGI. As DNA, the CDR3 is TGTGCCAGCAGTCGCATTTACAATGAGCAGTTCTTC. Its translation: CASSRIYNEQFF.

The chain is built from TRBV4-2 and TRBJ2-3; D is unclear. Germline CDR1 and CDR2: LGHNA and YNFKEQ. Trimming pared 3 bases from V and 4 bases from J, leaving 8 bases between. The CDR3 covers 13 residues. The CDR3: CASSHDGADTQYF. In DNA form, the CDR3 reads TGTGCCAGCAGCCATGATGGGGCAGATACGCAGTATTTT.

J is TRBJ2-1 and V is TRBV4-3, with TRBD2 identical over 7 bases. CDR3 length: 16 amino acids. After removal of 0 bases from V and 3 bases from J, the junction contained 5 bases not matched to a gene. Germline CDR1 reads LGHNA; CDR2 reads YSLEER. The CDR3 reads CASSQDPGLHYNEQFF. The CDR3 DNA reads as TGCGCCAGCAGCCAAGACCCGGGACTACACTACAATGAGCAGTTCTTC.

The rearrangement uses TRBV6-1 and TRBJ2-3; D unresolved. Trimming cost V 3 bases and J 1 base, with 8 bases left between them. This CDR3 comprises 14 residues. Per the germline V gene, CDR1 is MNHNS and CDR2 is SASEGT. DNA for the CDR3: TGTGCCAGCAGTGAGTCTCAGCGCACAGATACGCAGTATTTT. Amino acid sequence: CASSESQRTDTQYF.

J is TRBJ2-7 and V is TRBV18; D is perhaps TRBD2 (6 bases). The germline CDR1 and CDR2 sequences are KGHSH and LQKENI. The CDR3 contains 15 residues. Trimming removed 3 bases at V and 1 base at J, with 13 bases between. The CDR3 DNA follows: TGTGCCAGCTCACCGCGGGACCCGCCATCCTACGAGCAGTACTTC. It codes for CASSPRDPPSYEQYF.

The chain combines TRBV19 with TRBJ2-7; 7 bases fit TRBD1. Germline V gene data show CDR1 as LNHDA and CDR2 as SQIVND (reference sequence). The CDR3 has 11 residues. Trimming removed 9 bases from V and 5 bases from J; junction bases left unmatched: 4. Here the CDR3 DNA reads TGTGCCAGCGAGACAGGGAACGAGCAGTACTTC. Translation gives CASETGNEQYF. Full variable domain (outside the CDR3, taken from reference TRBV19 and TRBJ2-7): DGGITQSPKYLFRKEGQNVTLSCEQNLNHDAMYWYRQDPGQGLRLIYYSQIVNDFQKGDIAEGYSVSREKKESFPLTVTSAQKNPTAFYLCASETGNEQYFGPGTRLTVT.

The chain recombines TRBV27 with TRBJ2-7; D tentatively fits TRBD1 or TRBD2 (5 bases each). Trimming cost V 7 bases and J 5 bases, with 21 bases left between them. The CDR3 has 15 amino acids. From germline, CDR1 is MNHEY and CDR2 SMNVEV (reference sequence). The CDR3 is CASKGDLRAGNEQYF. The CDR3 DNA is TGTGCCAGCAAAGGGGACCTGAGGGCTGGGAACGAGCAGTACTTC.

CDR3 bases: TGTGCCAGCAGCTTAGGGGAGTGGGGGGAGGATGGGACCCAGTACTTC. Its translation: CASSLGEWGEDGTQYF. The rearrangement uses TRBV11-1 and TRBJ2-5; D is possibly TRBD2 (6 bases). The CDR3 extends over 16 amino acids. V shed 1 base and J shed 7 bases, with 19 bases lying between them. The germline gives CDR1 SGHAT, CDR2 FQDESV (reference sequence). Full variable domain (missing parts from reference TRBV11-1 and TRBJ2-5): EAEVAQSPRYKITEKSQAVAFWCDPISGHATLYWYRQILGQGPELLVQFQDESVVDDSQLPKDRFSAERLKGVDSTLKIQPAELGDSAMYLCASSLGEWGEDGTQYFGPGTRLLVL.

Here the CDR3 DNA reads TGTGCCAGCGTCGGGGCCTCATCCTACGAGCAGTACTTC. This codes for CASVGASSYEQYF. The chain recombines TRBV27 with TRBJ2-7, with D possibly called TRBD1 or TRBD2 (5 bases each). CDR1 MNHEY and CDR2 SMNVEV come from the germline V gene (reference sequence). The length of the CDR3 is 13 residues. Trimming cost V 8 bases and J 1 base, with 12 bases left between them.

This chain uses TRBV11-2 with TRBJ2-1, with D possibly being TRBD1 or TRBD2 (6 bases each). Germline V gene data show CDR1 as SGHAT and CDR2 as FQNNGV. There are 16 residues in the CDR3. V gave up 5 bases and J gave up 4 bases, with 18 bases separating them. CDR3: CASSKRGGAGYNEQFF. The CDR3 nucleotides read TGTGCCAGCAGCAAAAGAGGGGGAGCGGGTTACAATGAGCAGTTCTTC. The whole variable domain, remainder taken from reference TRBV11-2 and TRBJ2-1, is EAGVAQSPRYKIIEKRQSVAFWCNPISGHATLYWYQQILGQGPKLLIQFQNNGVVDDSQLPKDRFSAERLKGVDSTLKIQPAKLEDSAVYLCASSKRGGAGYNEQFFGPGTRLTVL.

CDR3 amino acids: CASSLGVNEQFF. In DNA form, the CDR3 reads TGTGCCAGCAGTTTAGGGGTCAATGAGCAGTTCTTC. The chain is built from TRBV27 and TRBJ2-1; D gene ambiguous. V was clipped by 2 bases and J by 6 bases, with 5 bases between them. Looked up from germline, CDR1 is MNHEY and CDR2 is SMNVEV (reference sequence). The CDR3 is 12 amino acids.

This chain uses TRBV7-8 with TRBJ1-2; D is unclear. V lost 1 base and J 2 bases, leaving 11 bases between the germline ends. Germline V gene data show CDR1 as SGHVS and CDR2 as FQNEAQ. The CDR3 contains 15 residues. The CDR3: CASSLGQIKNYGYTF. The CDR3 DNA is TGTGCCAGCAGCTTAGGTCAGATAAAAAACTATGGCTACACCTTC.

The V gene is TRBV6-2 or TRBV6-3, the J gene TRBJ1-1; TRBD1 matches at 7 bases. CDR1 and CDR2 (germline): MNHEY, SVGEGT. Trimming cost V 2 bases and J 4 bases; bases outside gene matches: 4. The CDR3 contains 14 residues. CDR3 amino acids: CASSYRGHRTEAFF. The DNA of the CDR3 is TGTGCCAGCAGTTACAGGGGGCATCGCACTGAAGCTTTCTTT.

J is TRBJ2-3 and V is TRBV25-1; D may be TRBD2 (6 bases). This CDR3 is built from 18 residues. Trimming took 3 bases from V and 2 from J, leaving 21 bases between them. Germline-derived CDR1 and CDR2 are MGHDK and SYGVNS. The CDR3 loop reads CASSDAVVGTRDTDTQYF. The CDR3 DNA reads TGTGCCAGCAGTGACGCCGTAGTGGGGACGCGGGACACAGATACGCAGTATTTT.

V usage is TRBV7-3 and J usage is TRBJ2-1; 7 bases map to TRBD2. V shed 4 bases and J 10 bases; nucleotides not matched to a gene: 4. Germline CDR1 reads SGHTA; CDR2 reads FQGTGA. This CDR3 contains 12 residues. As DNA, the CDR3 is TGTGCCAGCAGCTACCCGGGACTAGAGCAGTTCTTC. Protein: CASSYPGLEQFF.

The chain links TRBV6-5 to TRBJ1-1; D remains unclear. This CDR3 contains 15 residues. V was clipped by 2 bases and J by 3 bases, with 13 bases between them. Germline V CDR1 and CDR2: MNHEY, SVGAGI. The CDR3, as DNA: TGTGCCAGCAGTTACGGGTGGGGTGGGGACACTGAAGCTTTCTTT. Translating gives CASSYGWGGDTEAFF.